The entry that follows covers one T cell receptor beta chain sequence. Antigen specificity is unknown. The data belong to a study of long-term antiretroviral therapy in people with HIV. Running of the v3.0 immunoSEQ assay took place at survey level. The data were produced by immunoSEQ multiplex PCR, yet TCRdb's version contains in-frame clones alone and is incomplete. The table shows tens of thousands of clones, with around 85% occurring only once. With 8 bases removed from V and 5 bases from J, the gap between germline ends came to 18 bases. This CDR3 is 14 amino acids long. Germline loops: CDR1 MDHEN, CDR2 SYDVKM. The study's findings and limits: Spans of CDR3 length were tighter for HIV repertoires than for controls. No data were available on ART adherence, viral resistance or therapy changes. Clones with expansion before ART led the repertoire at all time points.

The receptor was derived from a man aged 18 to 30 with HIV. The sample in question was unsorted PBMCs, obtained 2.2 years after starting antiretroviral therapy. This chain joins TRBV28 and TRBJ1-2, with D possibly matching TRBD1 (6 bases). The CDR3 loop is CASAFSGGLYGYTF. Written as DNA, the CDR3 is TGTGCCAGCGCATTTTCGGGGGGCTTATATGGCTACACCTTC.